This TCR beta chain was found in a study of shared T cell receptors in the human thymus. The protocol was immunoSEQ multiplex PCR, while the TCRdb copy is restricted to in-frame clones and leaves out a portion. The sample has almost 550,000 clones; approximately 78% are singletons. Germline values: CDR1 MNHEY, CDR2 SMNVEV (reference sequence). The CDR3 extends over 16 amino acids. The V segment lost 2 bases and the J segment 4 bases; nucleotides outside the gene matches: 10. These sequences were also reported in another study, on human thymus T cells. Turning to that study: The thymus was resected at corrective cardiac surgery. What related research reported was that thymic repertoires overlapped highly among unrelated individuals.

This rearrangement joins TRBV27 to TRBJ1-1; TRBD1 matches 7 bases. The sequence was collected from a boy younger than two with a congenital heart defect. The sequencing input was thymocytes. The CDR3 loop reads CASSLNYARGATEAFF. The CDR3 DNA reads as TGTGCCAGCAGTTTAAATTATGCCAGGGGGGCCACTGAAGCTTTCTTT.